A single sample is the source of the 26 T cell receptor beta chains below, sequenced in a study of T cell changes during pregnancy in multiple sclerosis. Sequenced by immunoSEQ multiplex PCR; TCRdb stores in-frame clones only, minus some. The sample contains over 20,000 clones, roughly nine tenths of which appear only once. Sequencing used CD4+ T cells from peripheral blood mononuclear cells, obtained in the third trimester of pregnancy. Receptor source: a female donor in good health, enrolled as a control in a pregnancy study.

This rearrangement joins TRBV4-1 to TRBJ2-3; 11 nucleotides agree with TRBD2. Germline V CDR1 and CDR2: MGHRA, YSYEKL. V was pared by 2 bases and J by 2 bases, with 6 bases of the junction left unmatched. The CDR3 sequence is 17 residues long. Written as DNA, the CDR3 is TGCGCCAGCAGCCAATTCTCTAGCGGGGGGTTCACAGATACGCAGTATTTT. Its protein product is CASSQFSSGGFTDTQYF.

The DNA for the CDR3 is TGTGCCAGCAGCTTATCCGAGACAGGCGGACAGCAGTACTTC. Amino acids: CASSLSETGGQQYF. The chain is built from TRBV7-6 and TRBJ2-7, with a weak D call TRBD1 (6 bases). Trimming stripped 2 bases from V and 8 bases from J, with 16 bases between. Germline CDR1 SGHVS, CDR2 FNYEAQ. This CDR3 contains 14 residues.

This clone has only one observation. V usage is TRBV27 and J usage is TRBJ2-7; possible D gene TRBD1, 6 bases. Trimming cost V 10 bases and J 4 bases, with 11 bases left between them. CDR1 is MNHEY and CDR2 is SMNVEV in the germline V gene (reference sequence). CDR3 length equals 11 residues. The CDR3 DNA sequence: TGTGCCACCAAGGACAGTTACGAGCAGTACTTC. It yields the protein CATKDSYEQYF.

CDR3 region: CASSIPCGGRLYEQYF. For the CDR3, the DNA is TGTGCCAGCAGCATCCCCTGCGGGGGGCGTCTCTACGAGCAGTACTTC. The V gene is TRBV21-1, the J gene TRBJ2-7; the table assigns TRBD2, which was not confirmed against the DNA. TRBV21-1 is assigned pseudogene status. The CDR3 has 16 amino acids.

The chain uses TRBV7-3 and TRBJ2-7, with D tentatively TRBD2 (7 bases). The germline V gene encodes CDR1 SGHTA and CDR2 FQGTGA. The CDR3 totals 14 residues. Trimming removed 4 bases from V and 2 bases from J, with 12 bases in between. CDR3 DNA: TGTGCCAGCAGCTCCCAAGGGGGGGCCTACGAGCAGTACTTC. Amino acid sequence: CASSSQGGAYEQYF.

In DNA form, the CDR3 reads TGTGCCAGCAGCCAAGGTCCCCCCCCGAGGGAAAAACTGTTTTTT. It specifies CASSQGPPPREKLFF. The chain links TRBV7-3 to TRBJ1-4; D not certain. V lost 5 bases and J 8 bases, leaving 18 bases between the germline ends. CDR3 size: 15 residues. Germline assignment: CDR1 SGHTA and CDR2 FQGTGA.

The chain carries TRBV6-1 and TRBJ1-5; 10 bases are a match to TRBD1. This CDR3 is built from 12 residues. Germline-derived CDR1 and CDR2 are MNHNS and SASEGT. Trimming took 7 bases from V and 16 from J; bases not matched to a gene: 10. The CDR3 spells CASNVDRGFEHF. Written as DNA, the CDR3 is TGTGCCAGCAATGTGGACAGGGGGTTCGAACATTTT.

V and J are TRBV19 and TRBJ2-1, with TRBD2 matching over 13 bases. V shed 5 bases, J shed 4 bases, and the junction held 5 bases outside the gene matches. The germline CDR1 and CDR2 sequences are LNHDA and SQIVND (reference sequence). The CDR3 is 16 amino acids. The CDR3 sequence: CASSPSGLAGYNEQFF. The CDR3 bases are TGTGCCAGTAGTCCCTCGGGACTAGCGGGATACAATGAGCAGTTCTTC.

The chain couples TRBV10-3 to TRBJ1-2, with 10 bases aligning to TRBD1. With V trimmed by 10 bases and J by 6 bases, 8 bases remained unmatched. The germline V gene has CDR1 ENHRY and CDR2 SYGVKD. The CDR3 loop spans 13 amino acids. The CDR3: CASQTGGANGYTF. CDR3 nucleotide sequence: TGTGCCAGTCAGACAGGGGGCGCGAATGGCTACACCTTC.

This sequence joins TRBV7-2 and TRBJ2-1; 15 positions agree with TRBD2. In germline, CDR1 is SGHTA, CDR2 FQGNSA. This CDR3 contains 14 residues. V lost 5 bases to trimming and J lost 9 bases; unmatched junction nucleotides: 2. The CDR3 spells CASSPGLAGGEQFF. The CDR3 region has the DNA TGTGCCAGCAGCCCGGGACTAGCGGGGGGTGAGCAGTTCTTC.

This chain uses TRBV11-1 with TRBJ2-4; D may be TRBD1 (6 bases). In germline, CDR1 is SGHAT, CDR2 FQDESV (reference sequence). V lost 5 bases and J 7 bases, leaving 12 bases between the germline ends. This CDR3 has 13 residues. This CDR3 reads CASSPQGWNIQYF. CDR3 in DNA: TGTGCCAGCAGCCCCCAGGGGTGGAACATTCAGTACTTC.

J is TRBJ1-6 and V is TRBV6-4; D remains unclear. CDR1 and CDR2 from the germline V gene are MRHNA and SNTAGT. The germline V and J ends were trimmed by 5 bases and 0 bases, with 17 bases remaining between them. This CDR3 region has 18 residues. This CDR3 is CASSPFGILSSYNSPLHF. The DNA of the CDR3 is TGTGCCAGCAGTCCATTCGGGATCCTGAGCTCCTATAATTCACCCCTCCACTTT.

J is TRBJ1-2 and V is TRBV25-1, with 7 bases identical to TRBD1. Germline values: CDR1 MGHDK, CDR2 SYGVNS. The trim removed 8 bases at V and 4 bases at J, leaving 4 bases unmatched. This CDR3 region has 12 residues. The CDR3, as DNA: TGTGCCAGCCTCCGGGACAGCTATGGCTACACCTTC. This encodes CASLRDSYGYTF.

The chain employs TRBV19 and TRBJ1-1; D is uncertain. The CDR3 is 13 residues long. Trimming removed 3 bases at V and 1 base at J, with 6 bases between. Germline values: CDR1 LNHDA, CDR2 SQIVND (reference sequence). DNA for the CDR3: TGTGCCAGTAGTATTACAGAGAACACTGAAGCTTTCTTT. This encodes CASSITENTEAFF.

CDR3 sequence (DNA): TGTGCCAGCAGCGTGACAGGGGGCAATGAGCAGTTCTTC. Encoded protein: CASSVTGGNEQFF. The genes are TRBV2 and TRBJ2-1, with 9 bases aligning to TRBD1. The CDR3 extends over 13 amino acids. V gave up 6 bases and J gave up 6 bases; unmatched junction bases: 3. The germline V gene encodes CDR1 SNHLY and CDR2 FYNNEI.

Of note for this clone: Other DNA sequences in the same sample also yield this CDR3. The chain is built from TRBV7-3 and TRBJ2-1; D uncertain. The CDR3 is 12 residues long. Germline loops: CDR1 SGHTA, CDR2 FQGTGA. V lost 5 bases, J lost 13 bases, and 15 bases lay in between. CDR3 in DNA: TGTGCCAGCAGCCCGAATAGTAAAGAACAGTTCTTC. It specifies CASSPNSKEQFF.

The rearrangement uses TRBV7-3 and TRBJ2-3, with D possibly matching TRBD1 (5 bases). The germline V and J ends were trimmed by 5 bases and 2 bases, with 8 bases remaining between them. This CDR3 is built from 13 residues. Germline V gene data show CDR1 as SGHTA and CDR2 as FQGTGA. As DNA, the CDR3 is TGTGCCAGCAGCCCCAGGGCCACAGATACGCAGTATTTT. Translated, it gives CASSPRATDTQYF. The whole variable domain, remainder taken from reference TRBV7-3 and TRBJ2-3, is GAGVSQTPSNKVTEKGKYVELRCDPISGHTALYWYRQSLGQGPEFLIYFQGTGAADDSGLPNDRFFAVRPEGSVSTLKIQRTERGDSAVYLCASSPRATDTQYFGPGTRLTVL.

The sample holds one count of this clone. The genes are TRBV5-6 and TRBJ2-7; D remains unclear. Trimming cost V 4 bases and J 3 bases, with 5 bases left between them. CDR1 and CDR2 (germline): SGHDT, YYEEEE. The CDR3 contains 11 residues. The CDR3 coding sequence is TGTGCCAGCAGCGGCATCTACGAGCAGTACTTC. Translated, it gives CASSGIYEQYF. The variable domain in full, completed from reference TRBV5-6 and TRBJ2-7, reads DAGVTQSPTHLIKTRGQQVTLRCSPKSGHDTVSWYQQALGQGPQFIFQYYEEEERQRGNFPDRFSGHQFPNYSSELNVNALLLGDSALYLCASSGIYEQYFGPGTRLTVT.

This sequence joins TRBV14 and TRBJ1-3; D remains ambiguous. The CDR3 is made up of 13 amino acids. CDR1 is SGHDN, CDR2 FVKESK, per germline. Trimming cost V 1 base and J 11 bases, with 12 bases left between them. The CDR3 nucleotides read TGTGCCAGCAGCCAAGGATGGAGGGCCCCCATATATTTT. This codes for CASSQGWRAPIYF.

The rearrangement links TRBV6-1 to TRBJ1-1, with D hard to call. The CDR3 is made up of 14 amino acids. The germline V gene has CDR1 MNHNS and CDR2 SASEGT. The germline V and J ends were trimmed by 1 base and 2 bases, with 8 bases remaining between them. The chain's CDR3 is CASSEVGGNTEAFF. The DNA for the CDR3 is TGTGCCAGCAGTGAAGTCGGTGGTAACACTGAAGCTTTCTTT.

The CDR3 DNA reads TGCGCCAGCAGCTTGGCGACAGGGAATCGAGGGTCCTTTTACGAGCAGTACTTC. Its protein is CASSLATGNRGSFYEQYF. The chain links TRBV5-1 to TRBJ2-7, with 7 bases that match TRBD1. The germline V gene has CDR1 SGHRS and CDR2 YFSETQ. Trimming at V came to 0 bases and at J to 4 bases, leaving 16 bases not matched to a gene. This CDR3 has 18 residues.

This clone was seen a few times. The CDR3 loop reads CASSSGYTGELFF. The CDR3 region has the DNA TGTGCCAGTAGTTCAGGGTACACCGGGGAGCTGTTTTTT. The chain combines TRBV19 with TRBJ2-2; tentatively, D is TRBD1 (5 bases). This CDR3 contains 13 residues. Germline assignment: CDR1 LNHDA and CDR2 SQIVND (reference sequence). V was shortened by 5 bases and J by 3 bases, with 7 bases between the two germline ends.

The chain joins TRBV11-3 to TRBJ2-1, with 9 bases that match TRBD1. This CDR3 has 13 residues. V lost 4 bases, J lost 7 bases, and 2 bases stayed unmatched. In germline, CDR1 is SGHNT, CDR2 YENEEA. CDR3 in amino acids: CASSSTGGNEQFF. In DNA form, the CDR3 reads TGTGCCAGCAGCTCGACAGGGGGGAATGAGCAGTTCTTC.

The chain recombines TRBV9 with TRBJ2-3; 8 bases agree with TRBD1. With 3 bases clipped from V and 8 bases from J, the junction kept 8 bases outside the gene matches. Germline CDR1 is SGDLS and CDR2 is YYNGEE. This CDR3 is 14 amino acids long. The CDR3 coding sequence is TGTGCCAGCAGCGCAAGGACAGGGTCGGGTACGCAGTATTTT. It encodes CASSARTGSGTQYF.

This chain connects TRBV7-8 to TRBJ1-1; the match to TRBD1 covers 8 bases. Germline CDR1 reads SGHVS; CDR2 reads FQNEAQ. This CDR3 region has 17 residues. Trimming cost V 1 base and J 2 bases; bases outside gene matches: 9. The CDR3 loop reads CASSLVLGQVLNTEAFF. DNA for the CDR3: TGTGCCAGCAGCTTAGTTCTGGGACAGGTACTAAACACTGAAGCTTTCTTT.

The chain employs TRBV14 and TRBJ2-3; TRBD2 agrees at 10 bases. Per germline, CDR1 SGHDN and CDR2 FVKESK. This CDR3 has 19 residues. Trimming at V came to 3 bases and at J to 3 bases, leaving 15 bases not matched to a gene. The DNA for the CDR3 is TGTGCCAGCAGCCAGTGGGGACGCGTAGCGGGAGGACGAACAGATACGCAGTATTTT. The encoded protein is CASSQWGRVAGGRTDTQYF.